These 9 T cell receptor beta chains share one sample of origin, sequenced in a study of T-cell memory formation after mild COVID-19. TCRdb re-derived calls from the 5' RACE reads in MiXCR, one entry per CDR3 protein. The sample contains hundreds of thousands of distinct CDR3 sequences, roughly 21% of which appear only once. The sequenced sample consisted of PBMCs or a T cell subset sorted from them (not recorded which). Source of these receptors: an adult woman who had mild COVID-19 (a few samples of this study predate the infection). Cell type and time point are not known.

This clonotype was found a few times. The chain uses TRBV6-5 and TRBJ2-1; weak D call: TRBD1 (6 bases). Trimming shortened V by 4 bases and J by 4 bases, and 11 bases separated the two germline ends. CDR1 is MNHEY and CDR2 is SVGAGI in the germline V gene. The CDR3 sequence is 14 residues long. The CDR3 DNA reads TGTGCCAGCAGTTTCGGGACAACTTACAATGAGCAGTTCTTC. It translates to CASSFGTTYNEQFF.

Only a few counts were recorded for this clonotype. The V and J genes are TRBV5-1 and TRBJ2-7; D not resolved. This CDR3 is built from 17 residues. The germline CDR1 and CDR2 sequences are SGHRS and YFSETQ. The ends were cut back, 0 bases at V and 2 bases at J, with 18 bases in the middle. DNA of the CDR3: TGCGCCAGCAGCTTGGGAAGGTCACTCACGAACCCCTACGAGCAGTACTTC. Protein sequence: CASSLGRSLTNPYEQYF. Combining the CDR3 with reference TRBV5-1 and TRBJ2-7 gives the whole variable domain KAGVTQTPRYLIKTRGQQVTLSCSPISGHRSVSWYQQTPGQGLQFLFEYFSETQRNKGNFPGRFSGRQFSNSRSEMNVSTLELGDSALYLCASSLGRSLTNPYEQYFGPGTRLTVT.

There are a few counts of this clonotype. The CDR3 reads CASSPLFSRGNNEQFF. CDR3 sequence (DNA): TGTGCCAGCAGTCCCCTTTTTAGCCGGGGCAACAATGAGCAGTTCTTC. The chain carries TRBV27 and TRBJ2-1; D possibly matches TRBD1 or TRBD2 (5 bases each). Germline loops: CDR1 MNHEY, CDR2 SMNVEV (reference sequence). The V and J ends lost 5 bases and 5 bases respectively, with 19 bases between them. This CDR3 region has 16 residues.

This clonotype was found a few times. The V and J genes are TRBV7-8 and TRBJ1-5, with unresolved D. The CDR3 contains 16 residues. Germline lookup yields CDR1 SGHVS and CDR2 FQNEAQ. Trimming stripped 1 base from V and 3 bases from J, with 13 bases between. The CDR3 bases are TGTGCCAGCAGCTTAGAATTGGTAAGGGACAATCAGCCCCAGCATTTT. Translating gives CASSLELVRDNQPQHF.

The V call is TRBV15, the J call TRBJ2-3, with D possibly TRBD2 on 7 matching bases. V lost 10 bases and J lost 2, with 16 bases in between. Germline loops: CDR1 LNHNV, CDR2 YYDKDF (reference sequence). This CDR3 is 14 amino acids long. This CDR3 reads CAITGGGITDTQYF. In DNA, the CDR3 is TGTGCCATTACGGGGGGCGGGATCACAGATACGCAGTATTTT.

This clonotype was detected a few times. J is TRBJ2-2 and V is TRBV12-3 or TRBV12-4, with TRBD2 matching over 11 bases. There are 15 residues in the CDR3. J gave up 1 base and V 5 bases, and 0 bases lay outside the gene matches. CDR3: CASSTSGRNTGELFF. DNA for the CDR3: TGTGCCAGCAGTACTAGCGGGAGGAACACCGGGGAGCTGTTTTTT.

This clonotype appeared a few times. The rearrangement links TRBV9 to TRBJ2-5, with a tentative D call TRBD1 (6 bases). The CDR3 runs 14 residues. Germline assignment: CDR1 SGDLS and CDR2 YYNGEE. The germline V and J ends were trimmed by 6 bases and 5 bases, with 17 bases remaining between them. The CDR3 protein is CASNRGQPEETQYF. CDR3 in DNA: TGTGCCAGCAACAGAGGACAGCCGGAGGAGACCCAGTACTTC.

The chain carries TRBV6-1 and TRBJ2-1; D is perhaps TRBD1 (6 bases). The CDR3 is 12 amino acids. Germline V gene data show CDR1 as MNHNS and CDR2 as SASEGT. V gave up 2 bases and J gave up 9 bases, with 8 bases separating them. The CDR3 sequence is CASSEIGGEQFF. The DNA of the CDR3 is TGTGCCAGCAGTGAAATAGGGGGTGAGCAGTTCTTC.

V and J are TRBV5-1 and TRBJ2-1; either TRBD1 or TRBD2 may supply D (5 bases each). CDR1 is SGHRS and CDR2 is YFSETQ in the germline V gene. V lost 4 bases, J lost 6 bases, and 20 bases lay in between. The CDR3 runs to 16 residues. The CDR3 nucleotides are TGCGCCAGCAGCCCCGGACTTTCCCCAAGGGGCAATGAGCAGTTCTTC. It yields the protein CASSPGLSPRGNEQFF.